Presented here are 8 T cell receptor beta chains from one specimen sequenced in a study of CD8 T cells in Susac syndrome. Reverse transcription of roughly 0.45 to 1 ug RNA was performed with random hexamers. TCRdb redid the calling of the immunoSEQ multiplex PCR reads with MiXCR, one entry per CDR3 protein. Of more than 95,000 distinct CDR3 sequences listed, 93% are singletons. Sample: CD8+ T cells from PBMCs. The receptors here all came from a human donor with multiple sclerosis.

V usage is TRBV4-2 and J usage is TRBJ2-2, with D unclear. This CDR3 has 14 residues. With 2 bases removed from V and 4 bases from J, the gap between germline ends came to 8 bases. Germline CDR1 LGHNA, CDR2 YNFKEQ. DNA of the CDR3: TGTGCCAGCAGCCAATACCTAACCACCGGGGAGCTGTTTTTT. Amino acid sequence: CASSQYLTTGELFF.

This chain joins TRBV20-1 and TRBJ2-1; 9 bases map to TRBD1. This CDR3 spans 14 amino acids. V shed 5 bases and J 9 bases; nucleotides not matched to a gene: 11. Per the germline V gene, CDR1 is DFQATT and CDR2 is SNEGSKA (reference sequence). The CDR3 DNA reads TGCAGTGCTTGCCGGGACAGGGCAGTTACTGAGCAGTTCTTC. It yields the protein CSACRDRAVTEQFF.

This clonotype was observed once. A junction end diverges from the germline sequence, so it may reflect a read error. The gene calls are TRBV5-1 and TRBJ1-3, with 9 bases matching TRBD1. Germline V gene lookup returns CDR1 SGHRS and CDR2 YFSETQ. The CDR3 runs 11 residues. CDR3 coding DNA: TGCGCCAGCAGCTCGGGACAGGGTGTCGATTTT. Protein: CASSSGQGVDF.

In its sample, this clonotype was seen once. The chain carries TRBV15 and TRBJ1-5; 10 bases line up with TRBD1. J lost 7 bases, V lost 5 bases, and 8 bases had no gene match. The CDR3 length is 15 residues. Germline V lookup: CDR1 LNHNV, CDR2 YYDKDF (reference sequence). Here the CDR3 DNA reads TGTGCCACCAGCCCCGGACAGGGGGGCCGGCAGCCCCAGCATTTT. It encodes CATSPGQGGRQPQHF.

The CDR3 sequence: CAWSVGSHFEAFF. Here the CDR3 DNA reads TGTGCCTGGAGTGTTGGTAGTCATTTCGAAGCTTTCTTT. J is TRBJ1-1 and V is TRBV30; no firm D call. Germline CDR1 and CDR2: GTSNPN and SVGIG (reference sequence). V was cut by 0 bases and J by 8 bases, with 13 bases left in between. This CDR3 is 13 amino acids long.

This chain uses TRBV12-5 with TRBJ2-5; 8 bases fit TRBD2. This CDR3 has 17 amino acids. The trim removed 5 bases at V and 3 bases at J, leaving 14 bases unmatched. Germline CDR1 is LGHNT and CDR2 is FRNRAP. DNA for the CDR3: TGTGCTAGTGGTCCCGGAGTGGTGGCGGGGGGCGAAGAGACCCAGTACTTC. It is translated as CASGPGVVAGGEETQYF.

For the CDR3, the DNA is TGTGCCAGCAGCGTAGGACAGGGGGCGGCCTATGGCTACACCTTC. As protein: CASSVGQGAAYGYTF. This chain joins TRBV9 and TRBJ1-2; 10 bases line up with TRBD1. The length of the CDR3 is 15 residues. Trimming removed 0 bases from V and 4 bases from J; junction bases left unmatched: 3. Germline assignment: CDR1 SGDLS and CDR2 YYNGEE.

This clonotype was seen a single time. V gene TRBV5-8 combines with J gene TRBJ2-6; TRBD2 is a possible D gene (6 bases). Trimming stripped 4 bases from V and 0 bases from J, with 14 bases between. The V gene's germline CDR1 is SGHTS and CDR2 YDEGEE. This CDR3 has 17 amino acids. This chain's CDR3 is CASSKRDSYSGANVLTF. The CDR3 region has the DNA TGTGCCAGCAGCAAACGGGACTCTTACTCTGGGGCCAACGTCCTGACTTTC. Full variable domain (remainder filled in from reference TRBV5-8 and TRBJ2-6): EAGVTQSPTHLIKTRGQQATLRCSPISGHTSVYWYQQALGLGLQFLLWYDEGEERNRGNFPPRFSGRQFPNYSSELNVNALELEDSALYLCASSKRDSYSGANVLTFGAGSRLTVL.